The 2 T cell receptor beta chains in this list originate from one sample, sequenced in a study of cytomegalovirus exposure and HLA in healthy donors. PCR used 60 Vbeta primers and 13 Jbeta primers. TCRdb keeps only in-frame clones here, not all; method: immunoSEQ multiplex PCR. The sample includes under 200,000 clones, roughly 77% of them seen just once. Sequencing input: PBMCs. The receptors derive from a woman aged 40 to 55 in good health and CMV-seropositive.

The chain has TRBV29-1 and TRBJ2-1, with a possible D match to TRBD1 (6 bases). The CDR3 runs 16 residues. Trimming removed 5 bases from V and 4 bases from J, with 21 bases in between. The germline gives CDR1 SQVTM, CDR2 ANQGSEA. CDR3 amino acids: CSVQGYRTETYNEQFF. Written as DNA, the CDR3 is TGCAGCGTTCAGGGTTATAGGACAGAAACTTACAATGAGCAGTTCTTC.

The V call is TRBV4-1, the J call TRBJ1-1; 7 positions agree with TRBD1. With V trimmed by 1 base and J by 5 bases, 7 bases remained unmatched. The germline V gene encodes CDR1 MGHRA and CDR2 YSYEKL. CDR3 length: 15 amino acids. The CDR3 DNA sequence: TGCGCCAGCAGCCAAGTCTCCCAGGGGGGAACTGAAGCTTTCTTT. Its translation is CASSQVSQGGTEAFF.